Presented here are 5 T cell receptor beta chains from one specimen sequenced in a study of blood T cells in healthy people across ages. For the second PCR, which ran for roughly 6 to 12 cycles, a sample-barcoded 5' primer and a J-beta primer mix were used. TCRdb used MiXCR to reprocess the 5' RACE reads, holding one entry per CDR3 protein. This sample carries about 700,000 distinct CDR3 sequences, 32% of them seen once, and the ten largest clones take 15% to 17%. The sequenced sample consisted of blood. The receptors derive from a woman of 80 years or more in good health.

This clonotype has a handful of counts. The CDR3 spells CASSSGLAVRAGELFF. The CDR3 nucleotides are TGCGCCAGCAGCTCCGGACTAGCGGTCCGCGCCGGGGAGCTGTTTTTT. The genes are TRBV5-1 and TRBJ2-2, with TRBD2 matching over 10 bases. The CDR3 has 16 amino acids. J was trimmed by 6 bases and V by 3 bases; bases with no gene match: 8. Germline V gene data show CDR1 as SGHRS and CDR2 as YFSETQ.

This clonotype has at least ten counts. This rearrangement joins TRBV20-1 to TRBJ1-5; D might be TRBD1 (6 bases). Trimming removed 6 bases at V and 0 bases at J, with 15 bases between. CDR1 and CDR2 (germline): DFQATT, SNEGSKA (reference sequence). The length of the CDR3 is 15 residues. The CDR3 DNA sequence: TGCAGTGCGCCGGCAGGGGATCATAGCAATCAGCCCCAGCATTTT. It translates to CSAPAGDHSNQPQHF.

This clonotype appeared a few times. This chain joins TRBV18 and TRBJ1-5; 9 bases align to TRBD1. With 3 bases clipped from V and 3 bases from J, the junction kept 9 bases outside the gene matches. The CDR3 length is 17 residues. CDR1 and CDR2 from the germline V gene are KGHSH and LQKENI. The CDR3 nucleotides read TGTGCCAGCTCACCGGTGGGACAGGGTAGGGACAATCAGCCCCAGCATTTT. Translation gives CASSPVGQGRDNQPQHF.

Many counts were recorded for this clonotype. This chain uses TRBV6-1 with TRBJ2-1; TRBD2 matches at 15 bases. Germline CDR1 MNHNS, CDR2 SASEGT. This CDR3 region has 15 residues. V shed 8 bases, J shed 8 bases, and the junction held 7 bases outside the gene matches. CDR3 residues: CASLWTSGGADEQFF. CDR3 coding DNA: TGTGCCAGCCTTTGGACTAGCGGGGGGGCAGATGAGCAGTTCTTC.

The rearrangement joins TRBV6-6 to TRBJ2-7; no clear D gene. The ends were cut back, 0 bases at V and 5 bases at J, with 8 bases in the middle. Germline V CDR1 and CDR2: MNHNY, SVGAGI (reference sequence). This CDR3 has 13 residues. CDR3 sequence (DNA): TGTGCCAGCAGTTACTCTGGAGAGGACGAGCAGTACTTC. It codes for CASSYSGEDEQYF.